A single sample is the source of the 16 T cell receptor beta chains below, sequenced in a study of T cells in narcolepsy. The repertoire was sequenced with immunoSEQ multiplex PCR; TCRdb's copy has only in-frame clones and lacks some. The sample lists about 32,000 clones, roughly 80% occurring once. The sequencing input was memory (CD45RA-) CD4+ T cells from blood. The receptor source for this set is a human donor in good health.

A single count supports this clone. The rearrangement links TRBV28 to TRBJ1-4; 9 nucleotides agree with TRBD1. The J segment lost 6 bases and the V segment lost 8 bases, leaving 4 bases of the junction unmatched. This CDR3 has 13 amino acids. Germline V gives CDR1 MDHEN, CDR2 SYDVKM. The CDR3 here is CASLRQGDEKLFF. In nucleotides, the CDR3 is TGTGCCAGCCTTCGACAGGGGGATGAAAAACTGTTTTTT.

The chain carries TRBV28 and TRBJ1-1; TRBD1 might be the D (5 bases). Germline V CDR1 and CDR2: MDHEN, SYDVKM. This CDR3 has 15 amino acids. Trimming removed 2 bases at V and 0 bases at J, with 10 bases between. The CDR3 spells CASSLQGRMNTEAFF. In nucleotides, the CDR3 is TGTGCCAGCAGTTTACAGGGCAGAATGAACACTGAAGCTTTCTTT.

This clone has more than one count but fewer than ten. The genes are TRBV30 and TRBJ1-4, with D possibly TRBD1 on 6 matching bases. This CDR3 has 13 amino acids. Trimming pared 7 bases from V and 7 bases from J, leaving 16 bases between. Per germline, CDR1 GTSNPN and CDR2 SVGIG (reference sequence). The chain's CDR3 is CAFKGQFSEKLFF. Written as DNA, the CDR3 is TGTGCCTTTAAAGGACAGTTCAGTGAAAAACTGTTTTTT.

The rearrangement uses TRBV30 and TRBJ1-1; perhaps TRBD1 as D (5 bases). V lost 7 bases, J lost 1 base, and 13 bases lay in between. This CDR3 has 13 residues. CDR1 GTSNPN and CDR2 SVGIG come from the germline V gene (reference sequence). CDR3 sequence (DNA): TGTGCCTCCCTCGGGACCTCGAACACTGAAGCTTTCTTT. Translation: CASLGTSNTEAFF.

This chain's CDR3 is CASGLKTVGELFF. The CDR3 bases are TGTGCTAGTGGTTTGAAGACGGTCGGGGAGCTGTTTTTT. The chain has TRBV12-5 and TRBJ2-2; D unresolved. The germline V gene encodes CDR1 LGHNT and CDR2 FRNRAP. The V end lost 2 bases, the J end lost 7 bases, and 8 bases lay between the germline ends. The CDR3 is 13 amino acids.

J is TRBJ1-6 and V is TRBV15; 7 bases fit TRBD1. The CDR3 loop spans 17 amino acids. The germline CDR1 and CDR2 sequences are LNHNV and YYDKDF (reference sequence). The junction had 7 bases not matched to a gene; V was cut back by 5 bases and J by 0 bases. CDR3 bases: TGTGCCACCAGCGGCCAGGACAGGATCTCCTATAATTCACCCCTCCACTTT. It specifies CATSGQDRISYNSPLHF.

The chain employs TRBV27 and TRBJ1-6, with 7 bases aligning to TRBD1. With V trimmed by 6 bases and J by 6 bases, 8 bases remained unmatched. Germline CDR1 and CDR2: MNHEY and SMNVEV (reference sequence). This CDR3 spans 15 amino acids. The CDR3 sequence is CASRAQGRGNSPLHF. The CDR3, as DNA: TGTGCCAGCAGGGCACAGGGGAGGGGTAATTCACCCCTCCACTTT.

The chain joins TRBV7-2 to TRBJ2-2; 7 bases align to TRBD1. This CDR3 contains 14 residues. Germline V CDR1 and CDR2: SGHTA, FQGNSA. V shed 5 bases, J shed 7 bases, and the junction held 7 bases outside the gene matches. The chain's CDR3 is CASSQTGYGGELFF. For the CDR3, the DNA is TGTGCCAGCAGCCAGACAGGGTACGGCGGGGAGCTGTTTTTT.

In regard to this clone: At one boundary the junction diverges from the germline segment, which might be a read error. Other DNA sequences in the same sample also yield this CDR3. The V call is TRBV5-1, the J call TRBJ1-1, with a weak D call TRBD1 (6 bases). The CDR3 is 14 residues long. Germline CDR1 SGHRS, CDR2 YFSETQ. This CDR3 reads CASSINTGNTEAFF. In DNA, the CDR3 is TGCGCCAGCAGTATTAATACAGGGAACACTGAGGCTTTCTTT. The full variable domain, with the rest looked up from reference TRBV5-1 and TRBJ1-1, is KAGVTQTPRYLIKTRGQQVTLSCSPISGHRSVSWYQQTPGQGLQFLFEYFSETQRNKGNFPGRFSGRQFSNSRSEMNVSTLELGDSALYLCASSINTGNTEAFFGQGTRLTVV.

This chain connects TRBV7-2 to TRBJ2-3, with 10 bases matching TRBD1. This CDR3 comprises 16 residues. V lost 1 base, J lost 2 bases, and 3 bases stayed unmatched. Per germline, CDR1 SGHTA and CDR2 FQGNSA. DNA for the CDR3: TGTGCCAGCAGCTTAGTGGGGACAGGGGTCACAGATACGCAGTATTTT. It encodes CASSLVGTGVTDTQYF. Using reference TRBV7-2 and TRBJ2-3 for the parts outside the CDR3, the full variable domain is GAGVSQSPSNKVTEKGKDVELRCDPISGHTALYWYRQSLGQGLEFLIYFQGNSAPDKSGLPSDRFSAERTGGSVSTLTIQRTQQEDSAVYLCASSLVGTGVTDTQYFGPGTRLTVL.

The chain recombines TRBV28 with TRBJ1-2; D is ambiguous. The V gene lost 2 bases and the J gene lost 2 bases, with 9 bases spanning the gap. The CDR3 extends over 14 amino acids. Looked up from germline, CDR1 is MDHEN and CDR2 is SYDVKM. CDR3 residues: CASSLMRENYGYTF. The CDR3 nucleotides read TGTGCCAGCAGTTTAATGCGGGAAAACTATGGCTACACCTTC.

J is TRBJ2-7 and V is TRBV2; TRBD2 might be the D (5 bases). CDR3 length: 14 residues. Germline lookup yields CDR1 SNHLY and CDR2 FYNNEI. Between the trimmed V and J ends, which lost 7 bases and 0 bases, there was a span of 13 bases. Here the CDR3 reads CASTEDSISYEQYF. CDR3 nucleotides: TGTGCCAGCACCGAGGACTCTATCTCCTACGAGCAGTACTTC.

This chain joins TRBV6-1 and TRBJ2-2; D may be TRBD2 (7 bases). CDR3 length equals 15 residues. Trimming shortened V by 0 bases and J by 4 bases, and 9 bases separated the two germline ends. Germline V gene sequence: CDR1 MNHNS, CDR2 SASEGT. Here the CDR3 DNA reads TGTGCCAGCAGTGAAGCAGGGGGGGGCACCGGGGAGCTGTTTTTT. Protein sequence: CASSEAGGGTGELFF.

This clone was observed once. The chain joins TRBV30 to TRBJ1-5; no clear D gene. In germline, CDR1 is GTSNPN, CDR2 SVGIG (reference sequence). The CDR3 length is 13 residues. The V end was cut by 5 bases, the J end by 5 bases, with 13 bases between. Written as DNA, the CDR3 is TGTGCCTGGGCCATGGAAAGGGATCAGCCCCAGCATTTT. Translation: CAWAMERDQPQHF.

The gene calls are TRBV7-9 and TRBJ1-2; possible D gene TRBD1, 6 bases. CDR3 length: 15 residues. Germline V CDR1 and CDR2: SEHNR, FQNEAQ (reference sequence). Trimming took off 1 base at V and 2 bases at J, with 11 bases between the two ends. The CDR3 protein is CASSLGGGENYGYTF. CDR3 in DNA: TGTGCCAGCAGCTTAGGCGGGGGCGAAAACTATGGCTACACCTTC.

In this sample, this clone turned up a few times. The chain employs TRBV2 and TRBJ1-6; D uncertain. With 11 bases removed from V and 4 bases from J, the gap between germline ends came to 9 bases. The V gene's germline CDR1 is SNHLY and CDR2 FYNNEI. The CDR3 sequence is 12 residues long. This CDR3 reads CALGQYNSPLHF. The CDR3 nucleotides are TGTGCCCTAGGGCAGTATAATTCACCCCTCCACTTT.